Listed here are 10 T cell receptor beta chains from one sample, sequenced in a study of CD8+ T cells in alopecia areata. The sequencing template was cDNA reverse transcribed from extracted RNA. Here immunoSEQ multiplex PCR was the method, and the copy in TCRdb shows in-frame clones only, minus some. Here the sample spans roughly 170,000 clones, around 50% being singletons. The source material was CD4+ T cells sorted from blood, sampled at week 0. Every receptor here comes from a human donor with alopecia areata.

This clone has just a few counts. The same CDR3 can be traced to other DNA sequences in this sample. The rearrangement joins TRBV29-1 to TRBJ1-1; D remains unclear. Looked up from germline, CDR1 is SQVTM and CDR2 is ANQGSEA. This CDR3 comprises 13 residues. Trimming pared 6 bases from V and 1 base from J, leaving 12 bases between. For the CDR3, the DNA is TGCAGCGTGGGAGGTCTTTCGAACACTGAAGCTTTCTTT. This codes for CSVGGLSNTEAFF.

The chain is built from TRBV7-9 and TRBJ2-5; no definite D call. V was shortened by 5 bases and J by 5 bases, with 15 bases between the two germline ends. The CDR3 consists of 14 residues. The germline V gene has CDR1 SEHNR and CDR2 FQNEAQ (reference sequence). Written as DNA, the CDR3 is TGTGCCAGCAGCAAAGCCTCACACCGGGAGACCCAGTACTTC. Translating it yields CASSKASHRETQYF.

The chain joins TRBV5-1 to TRBJ1-4; D may be TRBD1 (6 bases). Trimming pared 4 bases from V and 5 bases from J, leaving 15 bases between. The germline V gene encodes CDR1 SGHRS and CDR2 YFSETQ. CDR3 length: 15 amino acids. The CDR3 region is CASSMRQDRNEKLFF. The CDR3, as DNA: TGCGCCAGCAGCATGAGACAGGATCGGAATGAAAAACTGTTTTTT.

This clone was counted a single time. The chain is built from TRBV4-1 and TRBJ1-2; no clear D gene. The CDR3 sequence is 15 residues long. V was pared by 4 bases and J by 5 bases, with 17 bases between. CDR1 and CDR2 (germline): MGHRA, YSYEKL. This chain's CDR3 is CASSPGTASRYGYTF. Written as DNA, the CDR3 is TGCGCCAGCAGCCCCGGCACAGCGTCGCGGTATGGCTACACCTTC.

The genes are TRBV9 and TRBJ2-7; possibly TRBD1 or TRBD2 for D (5 bases each). The CDR3 runs 14 residues. The germline V gene encodes CDR1 SGDLS and CDR2 YYNGEE. The V end lost 0 bases, the J end lost 2 bases, and 9 bases lay between the germline ends. CDR3 region: CASSVDLGAYEQYF. The CDR3 DNA reads as TGTGCCAGCAGCGTAGATCTGGGGGCCTACGAGCAGTACTTC.

The chain employs TRBV7-3 and TRBJ2-2, with a tentative D call TRBD1 (6 bases). Deletions cut 2 bases from V and 3 bases from J, with 16 bases between. The CDR3 consists of 17 residues. Germline V gene sequence: CDR1 SGHTA, CDR2 FQGTGA. The CDR3 nucleotides read TGTGCCAGCAGCTTAGACCGGGACACCGTATACACCGGGGAGCTGTTTTTT. Translation: CASSLDRDTVYTGELFF.

The rearrangement joins TRBV9 to TRBJ1-1; a weak D match, TRBD1 (5 bases). Trimming stripped 1 base from V and 3 bases from J, with 10 bases between. The CDR3 consists of 14 residues. Germline V gene lookup returns CDR1 SGDLS and CDR2 YYNGEE. CDR3 nucleotide sequence: TGTGCCAGCAGCGTATTGGGGGAGTACACTGAAGCTTTCTTT. Translated: CASSVLGEYTEAFF. Using reference TRBV9 and TRBJ1-1 for the parts outside the CDR3, the full variable domain is DSGVTQTPKHLITATGQRVTLRCSPRSGDLSVYWYQQSLDQGLQFLIQYYNGEERAKGNILERFSAQQFPDLHSELNLSSLELGDSALYFCASSVLGEYTEAFFGQGTRLTVV.

V gene TRBV25-1 combines with J gene TRBJ1-5; D gene ambiguous. V shed 3 bases and J shed 5 bases, with 11 bases lying between them. This CDR3 has 14 residues. Germline assignment: CDR1 MGHDK and CDR2 SYGVNS. The CDR3 loop is CASSERGTYQPQHF. The DNA of the CDR3 is TGTGCCAGCAGTGAGAGAGGAACATATCAGCCCCAGCATTTT.

This chain uses TRBV7-9 with TRBJ2-2, with TRBD1 matching over 8 bases. Unmatched junction bases numbered 4, after V lost 4 bases and J lost 6 bases. CDR3 size: 14 residues. CDR1 is SEHNR and CDR2 is FQNEAQ in the germline V gene (reference sequence). The CDR3 region is CASSSRQGPGELFF. For the CDR3, the DNA is TGTGCCAGCAGCTCCAGACAGGGGCCCGGGGAGCTGTTTTTT.

This clone was counted only a few times. The chain has TRBV4-1 and TRBJ2-1, with D unresolved. The V end was cut by 4 bases, the J end by 4 bases, with 14 bases between. The CDR3 runs 15 residues. Germline V CDR1 and CDR2: MGHRA, YSYEKL. CDR3 protein: CASSPYTPRYNEQFF. The CDR3 DNA sequence: TGCGCCAGCAGCCCATACACCCCAAGATACAATGAGCAGTTCTTC.